Each of the 8 T cell receptor beta chains below was sequenced from the same sample in a study of regulatory T cells in long-lasting Graves disease. TCR beta libraries were built with iRepertoire HTBI primers and Arm-PCR of CDR3 regions. Each CDR3 protein gets one entry after TCRdb re-called the multiplex PCR reads with MiXCR. The sample holds 250,000 or so distinct CDR3 sequences, around 18% seen once. Indicated time point: newly diagnosed GD, antithyroid drugs for less than 3 months. Extracted RNA from PBMCs served as the source of the TCR library. This sample also belongs to another study, concerning T cells in Graves' hyperthyroidism and ophthalmopathy.

Specimen: peripheral blood mononuclear cells (PBMCs), collected at new diagnosis, from a patient treated with antithyroid drugs. These receptors were taken from a woman aged 25 to 39 with Graves disease.

The table lists this clonotype with many counts. The chain recombines TRBV27 with TRBJ1-5; possible D gene TRBD1, 5 bases. This CDR3 is 14 amino acids long. The V gene's germline CDR1 is MNHEY and CDR2 SMNVEV (reference sequence). Between the trimmed V and J ends, which lost 10 bases and 4 bases, there was a span of 17 bases. This CDR3 reads CATGPRGLNQPQHF. CDR3 DNA sequence: TGTGCCACAGGACCCCGGGGCTTAAATCAGCCCCAGCATTTT.

The chain couples TRBV6-1 to TRBJ2-7, with 9 bases identical to TRBD1. The CDR3 totals 13 residues. Germline V gene data show CDR1 as MNHNS and CDR2 as SASEGT. The V and J ends lost 10 bases and 5 bases, in that order; junction bases with no gene match: 9. In DNA form, the CDR3 reads TGTGCCATCTCGGGACAGGGAGTCAACGAGCAGTACTTC. Its protein is CAISGQGVNEQYF.

This clonotype was counted ten times or more. The chain is built from TRBV2 and TRBJ2-3, with TRBD2 matching over 8 bases. Per germline, CDR1 SNHLY and CDR2 FYNNEI. This CDR3 is built from 14 residues. V lost 4 bases, J lost 4 bases, and 4 bases stayed unmatched. The CDR3 spells CASSGPTSADTQYF. DNA of the CDR3: TGTGCCAGCAGTGGCCCGACTAGCGCAGATACGCAGTATTTT.

In its sample, this clonotype was seen many times. The chain employs TRBV19 and TRBJ1-3; a possible D gene is TRBD1 (6 bases). This CDR3 comprises 20 residues. Deletions cut 4 bases from V and 0 bases from J, with 25 bases between. CDR1 and CDR2 (germline): LNHDA, SQIVND (reference sequence). The CDR3 nucleotides read TGTGCCAGTAGTAGGAGTGGGACACTGGCCCTTATAGCCTCTGGAAACACCATATATTTT. Protein sequence: CASSRSGTLALIASGNTIYF.

At least ten counts were recorded for this clonotype. The chain links TRBV5-4 to TRBJ2-3; no definite D call. V shed 4 bases and J shed 5 bases, with 14 bases lying between them. CDR3 length equals 14 residues. Germline CDR1 reads SGHNT; CDR2 reads YYREEE (reference sequence). For the CDR3, the DNA is TGTGCCAGCAGCCACGGTTCGGGCGGAGATACGCAGTATTTT. Translating it yields CASSHGSGGDTQYF.

This clonotype appeared many times. The chain joins TRBV5-1 to TRBJ2-1; 8 nucleotides align to TRBD1. Germline assignment: CDR1 SGHRS and CDR2 YFSETQ. J gave up 8 bases and V 2 bases, and 9 bases lay outside the gene matches. The CDR3 consists of 15 residues. DNA for the CDR3: TGCGCCAGCAGCTTAGGACAGGGTGCGTGGGATGAGCAGTTCTTC. Its translation: CASSLGQGAWDEQFF.

With regard to this clonotype: This may be a read error, as it is one base from a much larger clone. The rearrangement joins TRBV20-1 to TRBJ2-1; 9 bases fit TRBD1. The CDR3 length is 14 residues. CDR1 is DFQATT, CDR2 SNEGSKA, per germline (reference sequence). CDR3 in DNA: TGCAGTGCTACCCCACAGGGGGCGGTTCAGACCCGGTACTTC. Encoded protein: CSATPQGAVQTRYF.

At least ten counts were recorded for this clonotype. At one end the junction does not follow the germline gene, possibly because of a read error. This chain links TRBV7-7 with TRBJ2-3; tentatively, D is TRBD2 (7 bases). The V gene's germline CDR1 is SSHAT and CDR2 FNYEAQ (reference sequence). This CDR3 has 14 amino acids. In DNA, the CDR3 is TGTGCTAGCAGCTTTGGGGGGGCGGCAGATACGCAGTATTTT. Translating gives CASSFGGAADTQYF.